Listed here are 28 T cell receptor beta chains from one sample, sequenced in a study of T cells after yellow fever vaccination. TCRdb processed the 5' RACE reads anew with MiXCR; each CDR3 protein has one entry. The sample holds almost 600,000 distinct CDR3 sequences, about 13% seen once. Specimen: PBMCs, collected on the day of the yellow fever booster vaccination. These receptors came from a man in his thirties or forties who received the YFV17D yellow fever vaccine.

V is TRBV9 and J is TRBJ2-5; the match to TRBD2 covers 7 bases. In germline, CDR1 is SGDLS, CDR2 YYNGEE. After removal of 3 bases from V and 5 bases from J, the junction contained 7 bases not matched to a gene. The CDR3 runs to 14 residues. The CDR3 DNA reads TGTGCCAGCAGCGACCAATCCGGGGGGGAGACCCAGTACTTC. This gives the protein CASSDQSGGETQYF.

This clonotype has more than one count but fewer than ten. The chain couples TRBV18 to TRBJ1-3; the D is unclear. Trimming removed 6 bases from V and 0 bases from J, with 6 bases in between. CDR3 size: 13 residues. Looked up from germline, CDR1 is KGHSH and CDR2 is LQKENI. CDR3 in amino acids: CASSETSGNTIYF. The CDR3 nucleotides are TGTGCCAGCTCGGAAACCTCTGGAAACACCATATATTTT.

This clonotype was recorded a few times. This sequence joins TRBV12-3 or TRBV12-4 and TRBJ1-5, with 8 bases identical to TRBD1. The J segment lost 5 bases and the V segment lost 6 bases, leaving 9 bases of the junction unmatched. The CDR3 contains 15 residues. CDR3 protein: CASRKQGGYYQPQHF. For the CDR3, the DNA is TGTGCCAGCAGGAAACAGGGGGGGTACTATCAGCCCCAGCATTTT.

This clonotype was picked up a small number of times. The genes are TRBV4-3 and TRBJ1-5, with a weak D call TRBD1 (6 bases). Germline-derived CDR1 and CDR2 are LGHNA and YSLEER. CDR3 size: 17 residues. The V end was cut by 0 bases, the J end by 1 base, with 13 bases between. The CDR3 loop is CASSQDLSRGSNQPQHF. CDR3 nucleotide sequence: TGCGCCAGCAGCCAAGATCTTTCCAGGGGAAGCAATCAGCCCCAGCATTTT.

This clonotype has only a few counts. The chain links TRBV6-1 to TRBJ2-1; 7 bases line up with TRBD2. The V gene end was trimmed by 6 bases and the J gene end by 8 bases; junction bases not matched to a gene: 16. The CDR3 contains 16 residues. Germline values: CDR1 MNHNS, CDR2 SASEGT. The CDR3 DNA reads TGTGCCAGCAGCTCCGGGGGGAGAGGTTTCTTCCATGAGCAGTTCTTC. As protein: CASSSGGRGFFHEQFF.

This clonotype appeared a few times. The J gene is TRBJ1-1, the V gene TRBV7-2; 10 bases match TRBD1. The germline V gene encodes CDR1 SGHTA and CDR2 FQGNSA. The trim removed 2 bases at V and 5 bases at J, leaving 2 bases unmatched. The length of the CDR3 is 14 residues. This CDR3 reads CASSLRGQGTEAFF. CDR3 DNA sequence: TGTGCCAGCAGCTTAAGGGGACAGGGGACTGAAGCTTTCTTT.

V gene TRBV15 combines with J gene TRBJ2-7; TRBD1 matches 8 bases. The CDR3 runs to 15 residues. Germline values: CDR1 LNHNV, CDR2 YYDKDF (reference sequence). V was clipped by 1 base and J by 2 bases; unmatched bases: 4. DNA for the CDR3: TGTGCCACCAGCAGAGGACAGGGGACACCCTACGAGCAGTACTTC. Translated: CATSRGQGTPYEQYF.

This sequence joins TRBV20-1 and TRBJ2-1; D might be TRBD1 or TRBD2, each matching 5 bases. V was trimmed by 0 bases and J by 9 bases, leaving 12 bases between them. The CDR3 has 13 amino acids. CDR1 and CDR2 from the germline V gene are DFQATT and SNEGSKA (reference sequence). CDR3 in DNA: TGCAGTGCTAGAGATCCCGGGGCCGTTGAGCAGTTCTTC. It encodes CSARDPGAVEQFF.

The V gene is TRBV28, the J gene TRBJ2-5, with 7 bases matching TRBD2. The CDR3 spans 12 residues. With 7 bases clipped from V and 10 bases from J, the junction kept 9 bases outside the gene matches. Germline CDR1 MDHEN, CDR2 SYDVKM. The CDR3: CASKPWGGNQYF. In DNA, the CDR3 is TGTGCCAGCAAGCCGTGGGGGGGGAACCAGTACTTC. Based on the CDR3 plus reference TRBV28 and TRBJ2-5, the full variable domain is DVKVTQSSRYLVKRTGEKVFLECVQDMDHENMFWYRQDPGLGLRLIYFSYDVKMKEKGDIPEGYSVSREKKERFSLILESASTNQTSMYLCASKPWGGNQYFGPGTRLLVL.

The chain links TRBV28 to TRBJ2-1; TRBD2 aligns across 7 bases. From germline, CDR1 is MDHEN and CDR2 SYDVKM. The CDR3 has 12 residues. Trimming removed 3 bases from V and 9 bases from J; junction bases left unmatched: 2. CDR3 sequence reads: CASSLREFEQFF. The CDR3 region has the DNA TGTGCCAGCAGTTTGCGGGAGTTTGAGCAGTTCTTC.

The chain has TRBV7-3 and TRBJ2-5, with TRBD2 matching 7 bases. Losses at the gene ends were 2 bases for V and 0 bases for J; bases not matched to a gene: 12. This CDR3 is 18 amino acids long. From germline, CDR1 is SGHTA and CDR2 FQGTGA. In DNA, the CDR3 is TGTGCCAGCAGCTTAGAGCCGGGAGGCTTTAGGTACCAAGAGACCCAGTACTTC. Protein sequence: CASSLEPGGFRYQETQYF.

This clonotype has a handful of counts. The CDR3 region is CASDLSGKGNEQFF. DNA for the CDR3: TGCGCCAGCGACCTTAGCGGGAAAGGCAATGAGCAGTTCTTC. This rearrangement joins TRBV5-1 to TRBJ2-1; 8 bases are a match to TRBD2. The germline V gene encodes CDR1 SGHRS and CDR2 YFSETQ. This CDR3 comprises 14 residues. V shed 7 bases and J 6 bases; nucleotides not matched to a gene: 9.

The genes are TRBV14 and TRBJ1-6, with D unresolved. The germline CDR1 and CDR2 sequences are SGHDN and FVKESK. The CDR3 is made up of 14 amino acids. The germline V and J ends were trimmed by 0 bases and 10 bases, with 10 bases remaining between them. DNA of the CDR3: TGTGCCAGCAGCCAAGATCTGGACTTATCACCCCTCCACTTT. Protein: CASSQDLDLSPLHF.

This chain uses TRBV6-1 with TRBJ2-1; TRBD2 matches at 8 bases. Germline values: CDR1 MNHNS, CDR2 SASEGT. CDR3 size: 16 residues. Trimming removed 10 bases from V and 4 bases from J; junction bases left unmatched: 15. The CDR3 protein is CATVGRSGSVYNEQFF. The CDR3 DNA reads TGTGCCACCGTGGGGCGGAGCGGGAGTGTTTACAATGAGCAGTTCTTC.

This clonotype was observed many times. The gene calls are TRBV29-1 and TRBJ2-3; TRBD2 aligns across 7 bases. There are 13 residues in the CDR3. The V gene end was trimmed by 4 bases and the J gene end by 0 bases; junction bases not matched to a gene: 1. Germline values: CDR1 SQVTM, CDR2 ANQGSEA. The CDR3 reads CSVGGGSTDTQYF. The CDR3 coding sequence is TGCAGCGTTGGGGGGGGTAGCACAGATACGCAGTATTTT.

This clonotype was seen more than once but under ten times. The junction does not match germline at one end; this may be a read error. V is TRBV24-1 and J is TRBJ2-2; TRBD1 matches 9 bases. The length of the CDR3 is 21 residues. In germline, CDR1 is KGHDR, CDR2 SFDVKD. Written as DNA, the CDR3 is TGTGCCACCTGTGATTCAAAAGTCCGGGACAGGGTTGTTTTGAACACCGGGGAGCTGTTTTTT. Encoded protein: CATCDSKVRDRVVLNTGELFF.

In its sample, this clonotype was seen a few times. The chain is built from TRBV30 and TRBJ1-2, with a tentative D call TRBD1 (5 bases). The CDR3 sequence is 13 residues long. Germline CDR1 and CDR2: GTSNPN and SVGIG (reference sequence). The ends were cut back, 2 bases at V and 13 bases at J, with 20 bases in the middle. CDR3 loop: CAWSSGTVAVCTF. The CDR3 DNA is TGTGCCTGGAGTTCCGGGACGGTGGCCGTTTGCACCTTC.

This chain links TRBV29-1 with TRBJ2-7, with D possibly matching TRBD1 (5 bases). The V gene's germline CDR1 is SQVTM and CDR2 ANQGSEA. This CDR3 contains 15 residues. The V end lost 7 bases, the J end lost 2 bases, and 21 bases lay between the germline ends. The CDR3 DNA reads TGCAGCGCCGCGACCCCAAGCAGGGCCCCCTACGAGCAGTACTTC. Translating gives CSAATPSRAPYEQYF.

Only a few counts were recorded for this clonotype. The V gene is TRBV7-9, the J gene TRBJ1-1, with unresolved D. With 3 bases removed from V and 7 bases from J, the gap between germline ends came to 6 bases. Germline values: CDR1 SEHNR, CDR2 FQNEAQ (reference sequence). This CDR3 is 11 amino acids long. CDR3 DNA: TGTGCCAGCAGCTTCAACGATGAAGCTTTCTTT. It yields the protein CASSFNDEAFF.

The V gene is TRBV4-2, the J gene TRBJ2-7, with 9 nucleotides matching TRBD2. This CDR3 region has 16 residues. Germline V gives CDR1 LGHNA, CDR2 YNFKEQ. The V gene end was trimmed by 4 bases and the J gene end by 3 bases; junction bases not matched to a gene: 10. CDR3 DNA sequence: TGTGCCAGCAGCCCAAATAGGCTAGCGGGGAACTACGAGCAGTACTTC. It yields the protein CASSPNRLAGNYEQYF.

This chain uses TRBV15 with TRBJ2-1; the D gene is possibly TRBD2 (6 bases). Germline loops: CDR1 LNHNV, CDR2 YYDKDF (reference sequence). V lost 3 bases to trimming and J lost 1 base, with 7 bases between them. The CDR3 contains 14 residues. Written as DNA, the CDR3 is TGTGCCACCAGCAGCGGGACTTCCTACAATGAGCAGTTCTTC. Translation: CATSSGTSYNEQFF.

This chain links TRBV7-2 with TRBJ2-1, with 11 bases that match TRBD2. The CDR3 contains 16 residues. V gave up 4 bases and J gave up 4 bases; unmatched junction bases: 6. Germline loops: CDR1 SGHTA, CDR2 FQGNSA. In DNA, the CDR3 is TGTGCCAGCAGCTGGACCGGGACTAGCGGTTACAATGAGCAGTTCTTC. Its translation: CASSWTGTSGYNEQFF.

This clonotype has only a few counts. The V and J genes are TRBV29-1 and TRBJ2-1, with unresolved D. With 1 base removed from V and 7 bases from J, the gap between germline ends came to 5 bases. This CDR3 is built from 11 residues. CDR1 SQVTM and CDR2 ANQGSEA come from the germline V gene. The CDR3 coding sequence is TGCAGCGTTGAAGTTCTAAATGAGCAGTTCTTC. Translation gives CSVEVLNEQFF.

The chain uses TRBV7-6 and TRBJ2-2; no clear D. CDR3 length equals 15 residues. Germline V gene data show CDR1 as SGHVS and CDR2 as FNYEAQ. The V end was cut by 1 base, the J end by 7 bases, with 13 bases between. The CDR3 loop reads CASSLEWTTGGELFF. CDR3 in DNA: TGTGCCAGCAGCTTAGAGTGGACGACGGGCGGGGAGCTGTTTTTT. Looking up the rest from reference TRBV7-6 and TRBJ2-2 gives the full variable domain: GAGVSQSPRYKVTKRGQDVALRCDPISGHVSLYWYRQALGQGPEFLTYFNYEAQQDKSGLPNDRFSAERPEGSISTLTIQRTEQRDSAMYRCASSLEWTTGGELFFGEGSRLTVL.

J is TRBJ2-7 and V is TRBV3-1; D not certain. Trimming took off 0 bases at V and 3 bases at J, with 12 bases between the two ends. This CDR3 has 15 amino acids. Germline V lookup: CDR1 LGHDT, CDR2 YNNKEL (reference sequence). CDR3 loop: CASSQDVARLYEQYF. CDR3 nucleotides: TGTGCCAGCAGCCAAGATGTCGCTCGACTCTACGAGCAGTACTTC.

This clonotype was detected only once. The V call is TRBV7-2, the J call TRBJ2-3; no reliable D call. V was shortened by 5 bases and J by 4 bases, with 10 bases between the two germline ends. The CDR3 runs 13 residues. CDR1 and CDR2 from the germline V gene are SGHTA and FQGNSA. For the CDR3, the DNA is TGTGCCAGCAGCATCGGAGAGTCAGATACGCAGTATTTT. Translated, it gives CASSIGESDTQYF.

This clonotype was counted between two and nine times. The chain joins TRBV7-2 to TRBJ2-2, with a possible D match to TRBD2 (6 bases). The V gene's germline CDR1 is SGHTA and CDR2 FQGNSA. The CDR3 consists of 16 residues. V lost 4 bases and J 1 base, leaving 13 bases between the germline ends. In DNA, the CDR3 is TGTGCCAGCAGCTGGGCGGCGGGAAGGAACACCGGGGAGCTGTTTTTT. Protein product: CASSWAAGRNTGELFF.

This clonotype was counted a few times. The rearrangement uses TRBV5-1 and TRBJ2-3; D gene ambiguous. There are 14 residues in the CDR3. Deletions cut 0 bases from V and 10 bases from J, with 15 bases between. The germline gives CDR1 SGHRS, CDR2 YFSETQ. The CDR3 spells CASSLEVEVIPQYF. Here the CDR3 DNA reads TGCGCCAGCAGCTTGGAGGTAGAGGTCATACCGCAGTATTTT.